This T cell receptor (beta chain) is from a study of response to subunit inactivated influenza vaccine. Germline V gene sequence: CDR1 MNHEY, CDR2 SVGAGI. CDR3 size: 16 residues. V was pared by 0 bases and J by 9 bases, with 18 bases between. TCRdb redid the calling of the RT-PCR reads with MiXCR, one entry per CDR3 protein. This table has fewer than 550,000 distinct CDR3 sequences, 25% appearing once. The chain carries TRBV6-5 and TRBJ2-1, with D possibly matching TRBD1 (6 bases). The specimen comprised CD4+ T cells sorted from PBMCs, sampled more than 4 days after vaccination. This TCR was recovered from a man in his forties or fifties who received an inactivated influenza vaccine. CDR3 coding DNA: TGTGCCAGCAGTTACTCGACAGGTCAGGGTTTTAGTGAGCAGTTCTTC. It yields the protein CASSYSTGQGFSEQFF.